This TCR beta chain was captured by sequencing in a study of T cell responses to AZD1222 COVID-19 vaccine. Study results and limitations: Most donors were white British and more were female, and clonal diversity was possibly underestimated. Vaccination with two AZD1222 doses was followed by a rise in Spike-specific TCR breadth and depth. Without day 14 samples, only post-peak T cell repertoires were studied. Dominant at 160-218 and 743-854, vaccine-associated CD4 TCRs also spanned spike.

This clone has a single count. What it recognizes is unknown. This CDR3 is 19 amino acids long. Germline V lookup: CDR1 KGHSH, CDR2 LQKENI. Trimming shortened V by 6 bases and J by 0 bases, and 24 bases separated the two germline ends. Measured with immunoSEQ multiplex PCR; TCRdb has only the in-frame clones, and not every one. The sample carries around 130,000 clones, around 90% recorded once. The receptor was derived from an adult who received the AZD1222 COVID-19 vaccine. Specimen: peripheral blood, collected 28 days after the second AZD1222 dose. The chain has TRBV18 and TRBJ1-3; TRBD1 might be the D (5 bases). CDR3 sequence: CASSPQVFGGEHSGNTIYF. The CDR3 nucleotides read TGTGCCAGCTCCCCTCAAGTGTTCGGGGGAGAACACTCTGGAAACACCATATATTTT. Variable domain in full (rest from reference TRBV18 and TRBJ1-3): NAGVMQNPRHLVRRRGQEARLRCSPMKGHSHVYWYRQLPEEGLKFMVYLQKENIIDESGMPKERFSAEFPKEGPSILRIQQVVRGDSAAYFCASSPQVFGGEHSGNTIYFGEGSWLTVV.